The 16 T cell receptor beta chains reported below all come from one sample, sequenced in a study of CD4 T cells in relation to SARS-CoV-2 and coronaviruses. Before the COVID-19 pandemic, during about 2010-2018, CD4+ T cells were taken from unexposed donors. Data came from immunoSEQ multiplex PCR; TCRdb stores just in-frame clones and leaves some out. The data contain approximately 70,000 clones, 85% to 95% of them seen just once; the ten biggest clones take up under 0.25%. The sequencing sample was made of naive CD4+ T cells from PBMCs. Subset in this sample: naive CD4+ T cells isolated by negative enrichment. Every receptor here comes from a human donor in good health.

The rearrangement uses TRBV18 and TRBJ2-7, with 7 positions matching TRBD1. The germline V gene encodes CDR1 KGHSH and CDR2 LQKENI. The CDR3 consists of 14 residues. With 3 bases clipped from V and 3 bases from J, the junction kept 5 bases outside the gene matches. CDR3 sequence: CASSPGTAYYEQYF. CDR3 bases: TGTGCCAGCTCACCGGGGACAGCCTACTACGAGCAGTACTTC.

This chain links TRBV2 with TRBJ1-2; D is unclear. Germline CDR1 is SNHLY and CDR2 is FYNNEI. Trimming left V 5 bases short and J 8 bases short, with 12 bases between. The CDR3 runs to 12 residues. The CDR3 region has the DNA TGTGCCAGCAGTCCAGACTCCGGCGGCTACACCTTC. This codes for CASSPDSGGYTF.

J is TRBJ1-2 and V is TRBV19, with D unclear. The germline V gene encodes CDR1 LNHDA and CDR2 SQIVND (reference sequence). Deletions cut 5 bases from V and 9 bases from J, with 16 bases between. The CDR3 contains 13 residues. The CDR3 sequence: CASSPREERRYTF. The DNA for the CDR3 is TGTGCCAGTAGTCCCCGGGAGGAAAGGCGCTACACCTTC.

This clone was recorded a few times. The chain links TRBV28 to TRBJ2-2; D ambiguous. The CDR3 extends over 13 amino acids. The V gene lost 6 bases and the J gene lost 8 bases, with 13 bases spanning the gap. CDR1 and CDR2 (germline): MDHEN, SYDVKM. CDR3 protein: CASRNFARGELFF. In DNA form, the CDR3 reads TGTGCCAGCAGGAACTTCGCCAGGGGGGAGCTGTTTTTT.

The chain carries TRBV7-2 and TRBJ2-5; 8 bases align to TRBD1. There are 14 residues in the CDR3. Trimming took 5 bases from V and 4 from J; bases not matched to a gene: 6. Germline CDR1 is SGHTA and CDR2 is FQGNSA. CDR3 loop: CASSVQGARETQYF. The CDR3 bases are TGTGCCAGCAGCGTCCAGGGGGCGCGAGAGACCCAGTACTTC.

The chain couples TRBV4-3 to TRBJ2-3, with 9 bases aligning to TRBD2. Trimming removed 0 bases from V and 3 bases from J; junction bases left unmatched: 19. This CDR3 has 21 residues. CDR1 is LGHNA and CDR2 is YSLEER in the germline V gene. CDR3 residues: CASSQDLQGVYSGGLTDTQYF. Here the CDR3 DNA reads TGCGCCAGCAGCCAAGATCTTCAGGGGGTCTATAGCGGGGGCCTTACAGATACGCAGTATTTT.

This clone has only one observation. V and J are TRBV6-4 and TRBJ1-5; D unresolved. The CDR3 is 22 residues long. V was cut by 2 bases and J by 6 bases, with 35 bases left in between. Germline V gene sequence: CDR1 MRHNA, CDR2 SNTAGT. CDR3 DNA sequence: TGTGCCAGCAGTGACCCAGCCATGGCGACCGTCCCCGGCGTATTGGTCTGTCAGCCCCAGCATTTT. The encoded protein is CASSDPAMATVPGVLVCQPQHF.

The chain has TRBV27 and TRBJ2-3, with 9 bases identical to TRBD2. The CDR3 covers 16 residues. V lost 6 bases to trimming and J lost 2 bases; unmatched junction nucleotides: 9. The V gene's germline CDR1 is MNHEY and CDR2 SMNVEV (reference sequence). Written as DNA, the CDR3 is TGTGCCAGCAGGACACGTGGCGGGGGGGCCACAGATACGCAGTATTTT. It codes for CASRTRGGGATDTQYF.

The chain links TRBV5-4 to TRBJ1-1, with D possibly being TRBD1 (5 bases). The CDR3 loop spans 16 amino acids. Trimming stripped 0 bases from V and 3 bases from J, with 15 bases between. Looked up from germline, CDR1 is SGHNT and CDR2 is YYREEE (reference sequence). In DNA form, the CDR3 reads TGTGCCAGCAGCTTGGTTCAGGGCGGGCCGGACACTGAAGCTTTCTTT. Its protein is CASSLVQGGPDTEAFF.

The chain carries TRBV28 and TRBJ1-4; tentative D call: TRBD1 (6 bases). The V end lost 2 bases, the J end lost 8 bases, and 15 bases lay between the germline ends. Per the germline V gene, CDR1 is MDHEN and CDR2 is SYDVKM. The CDR3 consists of 15 residues. The CDR3 loop reads CASSLVGPQGEKLFF. The CDR3 bases are TGTGCCAGCAGTTTAGTCGGGCCACAGGGCGAAAAACTGTTTTTT.

The V gene is TRBV5-1, the J gene TRBJ2-7; TRBD1 matches at 12 bases. The CDR3 extends over 14 amino acids. Trimming took 4 bases from V and 6 from J; bases not matched to a gene: 5. Per germline, CDR1 SGHRS and CDR2 YFSETQ. CDR3 DNA: TGCGCCAGCAGCCTAGGGACAGGGGGCGGCGAGCAGTACTTC. It codes for CASSLGTGGGEQYF.

This chain links TRBV9 with TRBJ2-2; 9 bases agree with TRBD1. The CDR3 is made up of 14 amino acids. Germline CDR1 reads SGDLS; CDR2 reads YYNGEE. The V and J ends lost 2 bases and 7 bases, in that order; junction bases with no gene match: 3. The CDR3 loop is CASSVGTGIGELFF. CDR3 sequence (DNA): TGTGCCAGCAGCGTTGGGACAGGGATCGGGGAGCTGTTTTTT.

The chain couples TRBV18 to TRBJ2-2; the D is unclear. The length of the CDR3 is 16 residues. Germline V gene sequence: CDR1 KGHSH, CDR2 LQKENI. The V and J ends lost 1 base and 1 base respectively, with 10 bases between them. CDR3 sequence (DNA): TGTGCCAGCTCACCACAAATAGACGGGAACACCGGGGAGCTGTTTTTT. Translated, it gives CASSPQIDGNTGELFF.

J is TRBJ1-2 and V is TRBV5-1, with a weak D call TRBD1 (5 bases). From germline, CDR1 is SGHRS and CDR2 YFSETQ. The V end lost 0 bases, the J end lost 3 bases, and 9 bases lay between the germline ends. There are 14 residues in the CDR3. This chain's CDR3 is CASSLAQGHYGYTF. The CDR3 nucleotides are TGCGCCAGCAGCTTGGCTCAGGGCCACTATGGCTACACCTTC.

This chain uses TRBV24-1 with TRBJ1-5; D not resolved. The CDR3 length is 14 residues. Germline V gene lookup returns CDR1 KGHDR and CDR2 SFDVKD. The V end was cut by 4 bases, the J end by 8 bases, with 14 bases between. CDR3 DNA sequence: TGTGCCACCAGTGACCCTCGGGGATTTGAGCCCCAGCATTTT. This encodes CATSDPRGFEPQHF.

The CDR3 reads CASSPRQGVVMNTEAFF. The CDR3 DNA reads as TGCGCCAGCAGCCCCCGACAGGGAGTAGTCATGAACACTGAAGCTTTCTTT. The rearrangement links TRBV4-1 to TRBJ1-1; 7 nucleotides match TRBD1. Germline V lookup: CDR1 MGHRA, CDR2 YSYEKL. V was clipped by 4 bases and J by 0 bases; unmatched bases: 11. This CDR3 comprises 17 residues.